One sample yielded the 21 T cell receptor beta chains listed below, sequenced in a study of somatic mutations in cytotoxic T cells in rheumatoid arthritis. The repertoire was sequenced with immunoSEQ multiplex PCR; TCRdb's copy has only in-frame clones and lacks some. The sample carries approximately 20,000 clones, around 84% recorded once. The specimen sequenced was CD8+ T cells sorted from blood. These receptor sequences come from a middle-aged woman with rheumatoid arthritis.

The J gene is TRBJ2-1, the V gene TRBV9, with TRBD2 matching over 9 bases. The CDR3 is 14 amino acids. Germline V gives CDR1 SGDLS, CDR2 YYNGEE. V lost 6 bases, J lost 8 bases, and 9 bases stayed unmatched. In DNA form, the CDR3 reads TGTGCCAGCAATGTGGCGGGGGGGCCTTATGAGCAGTTCTTC. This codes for CASNVAGGPYEQFF.

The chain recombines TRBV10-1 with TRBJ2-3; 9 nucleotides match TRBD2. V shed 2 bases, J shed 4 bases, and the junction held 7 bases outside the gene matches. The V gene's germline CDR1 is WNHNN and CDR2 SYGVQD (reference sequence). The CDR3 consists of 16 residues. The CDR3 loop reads CASSEGVAGEADTQYF. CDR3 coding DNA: TGCGCCAGCAGTGAGGGGGTAGCGGGAGAAGCAGATACGCAGTATTTT.

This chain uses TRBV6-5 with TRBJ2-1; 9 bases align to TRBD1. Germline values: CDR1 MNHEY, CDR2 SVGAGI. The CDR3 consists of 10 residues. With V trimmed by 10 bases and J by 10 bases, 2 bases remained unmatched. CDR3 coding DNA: TGTGCCACCGGGACAGGGGAGCAGTTCTTC. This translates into CATGTGEQFF.

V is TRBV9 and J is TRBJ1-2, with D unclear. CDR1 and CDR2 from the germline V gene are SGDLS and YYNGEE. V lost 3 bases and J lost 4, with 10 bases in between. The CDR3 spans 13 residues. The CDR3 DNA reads TGTGCCAGCAGCGACGAGGAATCCTATGGCTACACCTTC. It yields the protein CASSDEESYGYTF.

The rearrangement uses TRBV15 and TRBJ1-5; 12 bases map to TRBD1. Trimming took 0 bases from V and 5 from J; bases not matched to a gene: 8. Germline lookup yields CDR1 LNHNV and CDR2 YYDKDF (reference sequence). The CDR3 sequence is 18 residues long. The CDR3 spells CATSREGQGALLYQPQHF. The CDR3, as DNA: TGTGCCACCAGCAGAGAGGGACAGGGGGCCCTTTTATATCAGCCCCAGCATTTT.

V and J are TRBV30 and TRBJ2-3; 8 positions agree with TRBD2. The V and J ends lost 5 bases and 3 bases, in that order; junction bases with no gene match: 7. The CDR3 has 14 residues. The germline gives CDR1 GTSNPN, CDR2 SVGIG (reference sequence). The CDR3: CAWDIGGGTDTQYF. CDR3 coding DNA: TGTGCCTGGGATATCGGGGGGGGGACAGATACGCAGTATTTT.

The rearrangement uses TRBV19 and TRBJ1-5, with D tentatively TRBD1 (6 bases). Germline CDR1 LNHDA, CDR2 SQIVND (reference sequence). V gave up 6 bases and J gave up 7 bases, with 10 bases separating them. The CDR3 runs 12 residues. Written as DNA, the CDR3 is TGTGCCAGTAGGAACAGGGAGCAGCCCCAGCATTTT. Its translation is CASRNREQPQHF.

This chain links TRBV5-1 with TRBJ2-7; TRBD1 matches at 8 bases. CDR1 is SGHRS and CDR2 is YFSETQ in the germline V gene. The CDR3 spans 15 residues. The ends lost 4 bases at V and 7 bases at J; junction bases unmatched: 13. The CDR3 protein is CASSPRDRIQEEQYF. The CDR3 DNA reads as TGCGCCAGCAGCCCCCGGGACAGGATTCAAGAAGAGCAGTACTTC.

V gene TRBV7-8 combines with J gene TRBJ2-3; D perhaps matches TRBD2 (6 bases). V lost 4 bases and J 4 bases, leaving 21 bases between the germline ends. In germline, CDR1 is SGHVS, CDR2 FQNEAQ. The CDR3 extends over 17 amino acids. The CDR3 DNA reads TGTGCCAGCAGCTCTCTTGAGAGTTGGGGGGTCCCAGATACGCAGTATTTT. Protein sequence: CASSSLESWGVPDTQYF.

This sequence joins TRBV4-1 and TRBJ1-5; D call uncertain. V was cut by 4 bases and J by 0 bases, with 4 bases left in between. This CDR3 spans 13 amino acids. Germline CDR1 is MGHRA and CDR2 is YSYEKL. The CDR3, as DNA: TGCGCCAGCAGCCTCAATAGCAATCAGCCCCAGCATTTT. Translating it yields CASSLNSNQPQHF.

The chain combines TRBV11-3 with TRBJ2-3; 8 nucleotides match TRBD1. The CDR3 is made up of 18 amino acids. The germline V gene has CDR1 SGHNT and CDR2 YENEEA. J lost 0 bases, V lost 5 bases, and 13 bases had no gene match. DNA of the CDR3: TGTGCCAGCAGCCTCACAAGACAGGGGATGAAAAGCACAGATACGCAGTATTTT. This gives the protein CASSLTRQGMKSTDTQYF. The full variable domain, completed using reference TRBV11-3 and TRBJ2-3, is EAGVVQSPRYKIIEKKQPVAFWCNPISGHNTLYWYLQNLGQGPELLIRYENEEAVDDSQLPKDRFSAERLKGVDSTLKIQPAELGDSAVYLCASSLTRQGMKSTDTQYFGPGTRLTVL.

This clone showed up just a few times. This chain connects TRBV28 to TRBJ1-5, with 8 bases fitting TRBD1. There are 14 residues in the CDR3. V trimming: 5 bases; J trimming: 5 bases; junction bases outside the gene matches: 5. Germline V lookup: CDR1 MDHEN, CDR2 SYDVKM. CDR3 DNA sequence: TGTGCCAGCAGTGCGGGACAGGTACATCAGCCCCAGCATTTT. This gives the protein CASSAGQVHQPQHF.

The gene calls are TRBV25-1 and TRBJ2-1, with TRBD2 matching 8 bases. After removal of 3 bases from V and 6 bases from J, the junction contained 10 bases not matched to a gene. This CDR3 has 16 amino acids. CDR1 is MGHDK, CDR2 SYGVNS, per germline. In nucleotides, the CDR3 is TGTGCCAGCAGTGACCCCGGGACTAGGGGCACCAATGAGCAGTTCTTC. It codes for CASSDPGTRGTNEQFF. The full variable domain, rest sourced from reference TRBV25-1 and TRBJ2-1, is EADIYQTPRYLVIGTGKKITLECSQTMGHDKMYWYQQDPGMELHLIHYSYGVNSTEKGDLSSESTVSRIRTEHFPLTLESARPSHTSQYLCASSDPGTRGTNEQFFGPGTRLTVL.

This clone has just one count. CDR3 in amino acids: CASSQDLSGWRLLRVTQYF. For the CDR3, the DNA is TGTGCCAGCAGCCAAGACTTATCGGGTTGGCGGTTACTAAGAGTAACCCAGTACTTC. This chain uses TRBV14 with TRBJ2-5; D gene ambiguous. Looked up from germline, CDR1 is SGHDN and CDR2 is FVKESK. The CDR3 loop spans 19 amino acids. V was shortened by 0 bases and J by 8 bases, with 28 bases between the two germline ends. Together with reference TRBV14 and TRBJ2-5, the CDR3 gives the full variable domain: EAGVTQFPSHSVIEKGQTVTLRCDPISGHDNLYWYRRVMGKEIKFLLHFVKESKQDESGMPNNRFLAERTGGTYSTLKVQPAELEDSGVYFCASSQDLSGWRLLRVTQYFGPGTRLLVL.

The CDR3 reads CAIRDSFKLYEQYF. The CDR3 DNA follows: TGTGCCATCAGAGACAGTTTTAAGTTGTACGAGCAGTACTTC. V and J are TRBV10-3 and TRBJ2-7, with a weak D call TRBD1 (5 bases). CDR1 and CDR2 (germline): ENHRY, SYGVKD. V dropped 6 bases and J dropped 4 bases, with 16 bases sitting between them. CDR3 length: 14 residues.

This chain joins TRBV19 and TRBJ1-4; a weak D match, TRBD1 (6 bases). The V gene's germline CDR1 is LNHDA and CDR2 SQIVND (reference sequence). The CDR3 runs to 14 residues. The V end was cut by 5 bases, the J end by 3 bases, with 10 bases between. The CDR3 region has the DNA TGTGCCAGTAGTCAGACAGGTCCTAATGAAAAACTGTTTTTT. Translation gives CASSQTGPNEKLFF. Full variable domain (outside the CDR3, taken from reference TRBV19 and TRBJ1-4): DGGITQSPKYLFRKEGQNVTLSCEQNLNHDAMYWYRQDPGQGLRLIYYSQIVNDFQKGDIAEGYSVSREKKESFPLTVTSAQKNPTAFYLCASSQTGPNEKLFFGSGTQLSVL.

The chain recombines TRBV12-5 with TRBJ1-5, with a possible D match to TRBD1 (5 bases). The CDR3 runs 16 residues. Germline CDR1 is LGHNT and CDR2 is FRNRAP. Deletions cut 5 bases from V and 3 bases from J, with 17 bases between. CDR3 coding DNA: TGTGCTAGTGGTGGGGGGGTGAAGGAGGCCAATCAGCCCCAGCATTTT. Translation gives CASGGGVKEANQPQHF.

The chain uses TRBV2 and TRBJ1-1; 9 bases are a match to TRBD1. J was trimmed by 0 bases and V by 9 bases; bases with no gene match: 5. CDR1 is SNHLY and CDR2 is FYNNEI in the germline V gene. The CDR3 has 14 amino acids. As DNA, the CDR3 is TGTGCCAGTGACAGGGGGGTCATGAACACTGAAGCTTTCTTT. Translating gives CASDRGVMNTEAFF.

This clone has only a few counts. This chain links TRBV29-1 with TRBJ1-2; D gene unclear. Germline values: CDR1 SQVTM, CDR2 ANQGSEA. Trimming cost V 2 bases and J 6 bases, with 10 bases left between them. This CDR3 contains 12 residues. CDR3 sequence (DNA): TGCAGCGTTGAACTCGGGTTAAATGGCTACACCTTC. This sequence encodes CSVELGLNGYTF. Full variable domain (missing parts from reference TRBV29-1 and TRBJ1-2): SAVISQKPSRDICQRGTSLTIQCQVDSQVTMMFWYRQQPGQSLTLIATANQGSEATYESGFVIDKFPISRPNLTFSTLTVSNMSPEDSSIYLCSVELGLNGYTFGSGTRLTVV.

The CDR3 DNA sequence: TGTGCCAGTAGTATTCCCAGCGGGGGCACAGATACGCAGTATTTT. Translated: CASSIPSGGTDTQYF. The chain recombines TRBV19 with TRBJ2-3, with TRBD2 identical over 7 bases. The germline V gene has CDR1 LNHDA and CDR2 SQIVND (reference sequence). V trimming: 3 bases; J trimming: 1 base; junction bases outside the gene matches: 4. The CDR3 runs 15 residues.

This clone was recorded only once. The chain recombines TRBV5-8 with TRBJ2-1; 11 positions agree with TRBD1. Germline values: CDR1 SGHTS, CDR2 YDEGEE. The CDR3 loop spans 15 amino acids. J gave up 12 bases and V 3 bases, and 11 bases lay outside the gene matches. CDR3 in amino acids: CASSWDRGLWRGQFF. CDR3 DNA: TGTGCCAGCAGCTGGGACAGGGGGTTGTGGCGTGGGCAGTTCTTC.